Presented here are 14 T cell receptor beta chains from one specimen sequenced in a study of blood T cells in healthy people across ages. Next came a second PCR, run for about 7 to 11 cycles, which used a sample-barcoded 5' primer along with a J-beta primer mix. TCRdb reprocessed the 5' RACE reads with MiXCR, giving one entry per CDR3 protein. The table shows some 1.5 million distinct CDR3 sequences, with 35% to 45% occurring only once. Source material: blood. The origin of the receptors is a young woman in good health.

In this sample, this clonotype turned up a few times. This sequence joins TRBV6-4 and TRBJ2-7; the D gene could be TRBD1 or TRBD2 (6 bases each). This CDR3 comprises 17 residues. Trimming removed 10 bases at V and 0 bases at J, with 25 bases between. The germline CDR1 and CDR2 sequences are MRHNA and SNTAGT. DNA of the CDR3: TGTGCCATCCCCCCTGCCGACGGGGGCCTTAGCTCCTACGAGCAGTACTTC. The encoded protein is CAIPPADGGLSSYEQYF.

This clonotype was seen just once. This chain joins TRBV6-5 and TRBJ2-1; D is unclear. The CDR3 spans 16 residues. Germline CDR1 reads MNHEY; CDR2 reads SVGAGI. The V end lost 3 bases, the J end lost 4 bases, and 16 bases lay between the germline ends. CDR3 bases: TGTGCCAGCAGTTATTGTTGTGGCCTAACTTACAATGAGCAGTTCTTC. Its translation: CASSYCCGLTYNEQFF.

This chain connects TRBV14 to TRBJ2-7; D is undetermined. The CDR3 length is 13 residues. V was shortened by 4 bases and J by 0 bases, with 7 bases between the two germline ends. CDR1 SGHDN and CDR2 FVKESK come from the germline V gene. CDR3 sequence: CASSRQLSYEQYF. For the CDR3, the DNA is TGTGCCAGCAGCCGCCAGCTCTCCTACGAGCAGTACTTC.

V is TRBV10-3 and J is TRBJ1-5, with D maybe TRBD1 (6 bases). Germline CDR1 reads ENHRY; CDR2 reads SYGVKD. CDR3 length: 13 amino acids. Trimming pared 4 bases from V and 7 bases from J, leaving 11 bases between. CDR3 in DNA: TGTGCCATCAGTGGGGACATTGGGCAGCCCCAGCATTTT. Encoded protein: CAISGDIGQPQHF.

With respect to this clonotype: One junction end disagrees with the germline gene, perhaps due to a read error. The CDR3 protein is CASSLAMGANYGYNF. The CDR3 DNA follows: TGTGCCAGCAGCTTAGCAATGGGGGCTAACTATGGCTACAACTTC. The genes are TRBV7-2 and TRBJ1-2, with D possibly matching TRBD1 (6 bases). This CDR3 has 15 residues. The germline gives CDR1 SGHTA, CDR2 FQGNSA.

This clonotype showed up just a few times. The chain is built from TRBV2 and TRBJ2-7, with D possibly matching TRBD1 (6 bases). CDR3 length equals 13 residues. Germline V gives CDR1 SNHLY, CDR2 FYNNEI. With 5 bases removed from V and 3 bases from J, the gap between germline ends came to 11 bases. The CDR3 nucleotides are TGTGCCAGCAGTATGGGGGCCAGCTACGAGCAGTACTTC. Protein: CASSMGASYEQYF.

Concerning this clonotype itself: A much larger clonotype is one base distant, so this may be a read error. The chain is built from TRBV3-1 and TRBJ2-7; maybe TRBD2 (6 bases). The DNA end favors TRBJ2-5, so the J call may be wrong. The CDR3 has 14 residues. The germline gives CDR1 LGHDT, CDR2 YNNKEL (reference sequence). The chain's CDR3 is CASSLLGGQGTQYF. The CDR3 DNA reads TGTGCCAGCAGTCTTCTCGGGGGTCAGGGGACCCAGTACTTC.

The chain carries TRBV20-1 and TRBJ2-5, with 7 bases aligning to TRBD1. With the DNA end fitting TRBJ2-4 better, the J assignment may be wrong. CDR1 and CDR2 (germline): DFQATT, SNEGSKA (reference sequence). The CDR3 sequence is 14 residues long. The CDR3 is CSARVWETGNIQYF. The CDR3 DNA is TGCAGTGCTAGAGTTTGGGAGACAGGGAACATTCAGTACTTC.

The rearrangement links TRBV20-1 to TRBJ2-1, with 7 nucleotides matching TRBD1. J lost 1 base, V lost 0 bases, and 3 bases had no gene match. Germline V CDR1 and CDR2: DFQATT, SNEGSKA (reference sequence). The CDR3 runs to 15 residues. CDR3 coding DNA: TGCAGTGCTAGAGAGTTCAGGGGGTCCTACAATGAGCAGTTCTTC. As protein: CSAREFRGSYNEQFF.

This clonotype was observed a few times. The chain combines TRBV27 with TRBJ2-3; no clear D gene. The germline gives CDR1 MNHEY, CDR2 SMNVEV (reference sequence). This CDR3 is built from 15 residues. Trimming took off 2 bases at V and 3 bases at J, with 12 bases between the two ends. CDR3 DNA sequence: TGTGCCAGCAGTTTAGGAGTGGGTCGAACAGATACGCAGTATTTT. This codes for CASSLGVGRTDTQYF.

Comment on this clonotype: A junction boundary mismatches the germline segment, possibly from a read error. The J gene is TRBJ1-2, the V gene TRBV20-1, with TRBD1 matching 11 bases. From germline, CDR1 is DFQATT and CDR2 SNEGSKA (reference sequence). This CDR3 region has 15 residues. DNA for the CDR3: TGCAGTGCTAGCCATCGGACAGGGGGCAACTACGGCTACACCTTC. Protein product: CSASHRTGGNYGYTF.

This chain joins TRBV6-1 and TRBJ1-5; tentatively, D is TRBD1 (5 bases). The germline V gene encodes CDR1 MNHNS and CDR2 SASEGT. V shed 8 bases and J shed 7 bases, with 21 bases lying between them. The CDR3 sequence is 15 residues long. The CDR3 loop reads CASRSRTPGPQPQHF. In nucleotides, the CDR3 is TGTGCCAGCCGTTCCAGGACCCCGGGGCCGCAGCCCCAGCATTTT.

Notes on this clonotype: One end of the junction is discordant with germline, which a read error may explain. The chain recombines TRBV6-2 or TRBV6-3 with TRBJ2-1; unclear D gene. The CDR3 has 13 residues. Germline CDR1 and CDR2: MNHEY and SVGEGT. In DNA, the CDR3 is TGTGTCAGCAGCCAGTACTTCTACAATGAGCAGTTCTTC. It codes for CVSSQYFYNEQFF.

This clonotype was found a few times. The J gene is TRBJ2-3, the V gene TRBV27; possibly TRBD2 for D (5 bases). The length of the CDR3 is 16 residues. Deletions cut 4 bases from V and 4 bases from J, with 18 bases between. Germline V lookup: CDR1 MNHEY, CDR2 SMNVEV (reference sequence). The CDR3 protein is CASSSPRFSEADTQYF. The CDR3 nucleotides are TGTGCCAGCAGTTCCCCAAGGTTTTCGGAGGCAGATACGCAGTATTTT.